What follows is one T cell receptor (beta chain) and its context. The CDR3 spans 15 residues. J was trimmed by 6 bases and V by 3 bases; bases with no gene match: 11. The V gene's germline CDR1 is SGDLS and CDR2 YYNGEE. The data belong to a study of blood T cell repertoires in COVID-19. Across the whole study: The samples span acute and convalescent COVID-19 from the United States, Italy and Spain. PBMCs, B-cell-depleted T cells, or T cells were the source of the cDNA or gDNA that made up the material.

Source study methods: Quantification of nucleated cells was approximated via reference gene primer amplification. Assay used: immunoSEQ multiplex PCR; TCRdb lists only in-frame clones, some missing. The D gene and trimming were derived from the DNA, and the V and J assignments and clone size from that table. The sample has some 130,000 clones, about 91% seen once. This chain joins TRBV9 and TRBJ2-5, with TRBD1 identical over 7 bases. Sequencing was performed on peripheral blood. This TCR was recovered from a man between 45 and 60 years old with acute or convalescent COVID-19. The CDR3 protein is CASSAQGQPFQTQYF. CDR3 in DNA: TGTGCCAGCAGCGCTCAGGGACAGCCGTTTCAGACCCAGTACTTC.